This T cell receptor beta chain was sequenced during a study of cytomegalovirus exposure and HLA in healthy donors. Overall study results and limits: Most TCR sequences were uncommon, yet certain public TCRs appeared in many donors. Sequencing had likely introduced a cluster of highly shared sequence variants as an artifact. In a later analysis, at a false discovery rate of 0.05, about 17,000 TCR beta sequences matched HLA alleles. A later analysis reportedly identified an Asian-associated ancestry cluster as carrying fewer N-insertions than the approximately 730-donor mean.

The CDR3 extends over 15 amino acids. V shed 5 bases and J shed 13 bases, with 26 bases lying between them. Germline CDR1 is SEHNR and CDR2 is FQNEAQ (reference sequence). Primers for the PCR totalled 60 Vbeta and 13 Jbeta. Method: immunoSEQ multiplex PCR; TCRdb's copy keeps in-frame clones and lacks some. The sample has around 99,000 clones, 65% to 90% seen once. This clone has only a few counts. Its matching antigen is unknown. The sequence came from a woman in her 30s in good health and CMV-seronegative. V and J are TRBV7-9 and TRBJ1-2, with D maybe TRBD1 (6 bases). Sample: PBMCs. In DNA, the CDR3 is TGTGCCAGCAGCCCTAGTAGGGGGGAGGGCGCCGCCATCACCTTC. Its translation is CASSPSRGEGAAITF.